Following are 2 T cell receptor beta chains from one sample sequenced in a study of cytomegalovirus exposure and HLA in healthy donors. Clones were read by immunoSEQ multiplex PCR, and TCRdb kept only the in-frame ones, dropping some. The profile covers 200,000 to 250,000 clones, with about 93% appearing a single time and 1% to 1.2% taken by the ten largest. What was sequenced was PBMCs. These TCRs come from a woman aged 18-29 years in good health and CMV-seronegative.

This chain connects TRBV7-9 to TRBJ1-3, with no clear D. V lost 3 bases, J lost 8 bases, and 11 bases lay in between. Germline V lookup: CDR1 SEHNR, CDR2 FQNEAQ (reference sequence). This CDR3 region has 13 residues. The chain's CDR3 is CASSLEGSYTIYF. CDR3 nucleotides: TGTGCCAGCAGCTTGGAGGGATCGTACACCATATATTTT.

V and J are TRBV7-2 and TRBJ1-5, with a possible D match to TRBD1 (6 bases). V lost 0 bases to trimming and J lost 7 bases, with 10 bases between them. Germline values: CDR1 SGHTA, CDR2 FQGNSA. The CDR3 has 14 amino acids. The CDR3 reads CASSLAPGGQPQHF. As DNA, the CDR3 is TGTGCCAGCAGCTTAGCACCGGGGGGCCAGCCCCAGCATTTT.